This is a list of T cell receptor beta chains from one sample in a study of T cell changes during pregnancy in multiple sclerosis. Using immunoSEQ multiplex PCR, the repertoire was profiled, and TCRdb retains in-frame clones only, with some absent. The sample has under 95,000 clones; around 90% are singletons. Specimen: peripheral blood, collected in the second trimester of pregnancy. The receptors here all came from a female donor with multiple sclerosis, enrolled in a pregnancy study. The CDR3 runs from the conserved cysteine through the conserved F or W. D genes are given only for firm matches. Only some rows state a clone size, as once, few, many or a class for expanded clones.

TGCGCCAGCAGCCAGACGGACAGGCAGAACACTGAAGCTTTCTTT	CASSQTDRQNTEAFF	TRBD1	TRBV4-1	TRBJ1-1	-
TGCGCCAGCAGCCCAGTCTTGGGGCTCGTGGCGGAAAAACTGTTTTTT	CASSPVLGLVAEKLFF	-	TRBV4-1	TRBJ1-4	-
TGTGCCTGGAGCCCCATCGGGACAGGGAACAATCAGCCCCAGCATTTT	CAWSPIGTGNNQPQHF	TRBD1	TRBV30	TRBJ1-5	-
TGTGCCAGTAGTCACCTCGGGACACCTAACTATGGCTACACCTTC	CASSHLGTPNYGYTF	-	TRBV19	TRBJ1-2	-
TGTGCCAGCACCGGGGGGCTCCTCAATGAGCAGTTCTTC	CASTGGLLNEQFF	-	TRBV6-1	TRBJ2-1	once
TGTGCCAGCAGCAGGGCTAGCGGTCGCACAGATACGCAGTATTTT	CASSRASGRTDTQYF	TRBD2	TRBV9	TRBJ2-3	-
TGTGCCAGCAGCATCCAGACAGGGAAGGAGACCCAGTACTTC	CASSIQTGKETQYF	TRBD1	TRBV7-8	TRBJ2-5	-
TGTGCCATCCGAAGTGGGAGTGCGTACGAGCAGTACTTC	CAIRSGSAYEQYF	-	TRBV10-3	TRBJ2-7	-
TGCGCCAGCAGCCGGGGACTAGCGGGGAGTTATGAGCAGTTCTTC	CASSRGLAGSYEQFF	TRBD2	TRBV4-3	TRBJ2-1	-
TGCGCCAGCAGCTTGCGGGCTAGCGGGGAAGAGACCCAGTACTTC	CASSLRASGEETQYF	TRBD2	TRBV5-1	TRBJ2-5	-
TGTGCCAGCAGCTTAAGGGTTGGCAGGGCTAACACTGAAGCTTTCTTT	CASSLRVGRANTEAFF	-	TRBV13	TRBJ1-1	-
TGCGCCAGCAGCTTGACATCCTACCGGGACAGGTCAGGGGCCCAGTACTTC	CASSLTSYRDRSGAQYF	TRBD1	TRBV5-1	TRBJ2-5	-
TGTGCCAGCAGCCAACAGGGGGCCATGGATGAGCAGTTCTTC	CASSQQGAMDEQFF	TRBD1	TRBV7-6	TRBJ2-1	-
TGTGCCACCAGCAGAGTGTCGGGGGGGATAGGGACTGAAGCTTTCTTT	CATSRVSGGIGTEAFF	-	TRBV15	TRBJ1-1	-
TGTGCCAGCAGCCCCAGGGTGGCAACTAATGAAAAACTGTTTTTT	CASSPRVATNEKLFF	-	TRBV7-9	TRBJ1-4	-
TGTGCCAGCAGCCGGGGACTAGCGGGAGGGGCGGATACGCAGTATTTT	CASSRGLAGGADTQYF	TRBD2	TRBV6-6	TRBJ2-3	-
TGTGCCAGCAGCCCGGGGATGTCCCTCCACTTT	CASSPGMSLHF	-	TRBV11-2	TRBJ1-6	-
TGTGCCAGCAGCTCCCGGACTAGGTCAGGCAATGAGCAGTTCTTC	CASSSRTRSGNEQFF	TRBD2	TRBV7-2	TRBJ2-1	-
TGCGCCAGCAGTCCCACACAGAGTATTGGTGTTCGAGAAGGCTACACCTTC	CASSPTQSIGVREGYTF	-	TRBV23-1	TRBJ1-2	-
TGTGCCAGCAGTTATCGGGACAGAGCCTACGAGCAGTACTTC	CASSYRDRAYEQYF	TRBD1	TRBV6-5	TRBJ2-7	-
TGTGCCAGCAGTTTATACGGACAGATCTACGAGCAGTACTTC	CASSLYGQIYEQYF	-	TRBV28	TRBJ2-7	-
TGTGCCAGCACCGATGACAGGGGCCATGGCTACACCTTC	CASTDDRGHGYTF	TRBD1	TRBV9	TRBJ1-2	-
TGTGCCAGTAGTATTTCGAGCCTGGAGACCCAGTACTTC	CASSISSLETQYF	-	TRBV19	TRBJ2-5	-
TGTGCCAGCAGCGTAGCCCCTAGCTCCTACAATGAGCAGTTCTTC	CASSVAPSSYNEQFF	-	TRBV9	TRBJ2-1	-
TGTGCCAGCACCTGGGGAGGGGGCTATGGCTACACCTTC	CASTWGGGYGYTF	-	TRBV28	TRBJ1-2	-
TGTGCCAGCACCGGGGGATTCAATCAGCCCCAGCATTTT	CASTGGFNQPQHF	-	TRBV6-5	TRBJ1-5	-
TGTGCCAGTAGTGACAACAGGGGGCCTCCCTACGAGCAGTACTTC	CASSDNRGPPYEQYF	TRBD1	TRBV19	TRBJ2-7	-
TGCGCCAGCAGCCAAGGGGGTGGGTACTCAGAGACCCAGTACTTC	CASSQGGGYSETQYF	-	TRBV5-1	TRBJ2-5	-
TGTGCTAGCAGCTCGGGACTAGGGAATGAGCAGTTCTTC	CASSSGLGNEQFF	TRBD2	TRBV7-7	TRBJ2-1	-
TGCAGCGTTGTTGGACTAGCGGGAGTGGGGACTACGACAGATACGCAGTATTTT	CSVVGLAGVGTTTDTQYF	TRBD2	TRBV29-1	TRBJ2-3	-
TGTGCCAGCAGCTTAGGGCAGGACTATGGCTACACCTTC	CASSLGQDYGYTF	-	TRBV13	TRBJ1-2	few
TGTGCCAGCAGTTTATTTGGCCAGTTGTACGAGCAGTACTTC	CASSLFGQLYEQYF	-	TRBV28	TRBJ2-7	-
TGCGCCAGCAGCCTGGGACTAGCGGAGTACAATGAGCAGTTCTTC	CASSLGLAEYNEQFF	TRBD2	TRBV5-1	TRBJ2-1	-
TGCGCCAGCAGCTTGGTAGAAAACTATGGCTACACCTTC	CASSLVENYGYTF	-	TRBV5-1	TRBJ1-2	-
TGTGCCGGTTCGGGACAGGGGGTTACCTACGAGCAGTACTTC	CAGSGQGVTYEQYF	TRBD1	TRBV30	TRBJ2-7	-
TGCGCCAGCAGCTCCCGACTTGACAATGAGCAGTTCTTC	CASSSRLDNEQFF	-	TRBV4-3	TRBJ2-1	-
TGTGCCAGCAGCTCGGGGACACTAAACTACGAGCAGTACTTC	CASSSGTLNYEQYF	-	TRBV7-8	TRBJ2-7	-
TGTGCCAGCAGATCGACTAGCGGGGTCATCGATGAGCAGTTCTTC	CASRSTSGVIDEQFF	TRBD2	TRBV2	TRBJ2-1	-
TGTGCCAGCAGTATAGGGGGAAGCACGGGGAATCAGCCCCAGCATTTT	CASSIGGSTGNQPQHF	-	TRBV5-6	TRBJ1-5	-
TGCGCCAGCAGCTTGTGGGGCTGGGCAGGCCAGAATTATGGCTACACCTTC	CASSLWGWAGQNYGYTF	-	TRBV5-1	TRBJ1-2	-
TGTGCCAGCAGTCCCCAGACAGGGGTGTCACCCCTCCACTTT	CASSPQTGVSPLHF	TRBD1	TRBV28	TRBJ1-6	-
TGTGCCAGCAGCCCGGGGACAGCCTGGGAAACTGAAGCTTTCTTT	CASSPGTAWETEAFF	TRBD1	TRBV9	TRBJ1-1	-
TGTGCCAGCAGCCTGGGACAGGGAGAGCCCCAAGAGACCCAGTACTTC	CASSLGQGEPQETQYF	TRBD1	TRBV11-3	TRBJ2-5	-
TGTGCCAGCAGTAGAAGGGGAGGGACAGGCAATGAGCAGTTCTTC	CASSRRGGTGNEQFF	-	TRBV6-4	TRBJ2-1	-
TGTGCCACATGGACAGAGTCTAACTATGGCTACACCTTC	CATWTESNYGYTF	-	TRBV19	TRBJ1-2	-
TGTGCCAGCTCACCTAACACTCCAGGGGTTCGTTTCGGTGAGCAGTTCTTC	CASSPNTPGVRFGEQFF	-	TRBV18	TRBJ2-1	-
TGTGCCAGCAAAACAGGGCCGGGGTCCGGGAACACTGAAGCTTTCTTT	CASKTGPGSGNTEAFF	-	TRBV27	TRBJ1-1	-
TGTGCCAGCAGTCGGCAAGGGGGCACCGGGGAGCTGTTTTTT	CASSRQGGTGELFF	-	TRBV5-4	TRBJ2-2	-
TGTGCCAGCAGCTTAACGGGACTAGCGGGGCATCCCGGGGAGCTGTTTTTT	CASSLTGLAGHPGELFF	TRBD2	TRBV7-3	TRBJ2-2	-
TGTGCCAGTAGACCTCCGGGACAGGGGCCGAACACTGAAGCTTTCTTT	CASRPPGQGPNTEAFF	TRBD1	TRBV19	TRBJ1-1	few
TGCAGTGCTAGAGAAAGGCGGGAGCAGTTCTTC	CSARERREQFF	-	TRBV20-1	TRBJ2-1	-